What follows are 17 T cell receptor beta chains derived from one specimen sequenced in a study of regulatory T cells in long-lasting Graves disease (dated by TCRdb to the early 2020s). Receptors were amplified or captured by multiplex PCR. These reads were obtained on an Illumina HiSeq 4000. TCR beta libraries were built with iRepertoire HTBI primers and Arm-PCR amplification of CDR3 regions. The public sequencing data were trimmed at Q25 with fastp and processed into clonotypes with MiXCR by TCRdb, which kept only in-frame beta chains. Identical CDR3 protein sequences are pooled into one entry, listed with their most common genes and DNA. The sample yields 600,000 to 650,000 distinct CDR3 sequences; under 20% were counted once. Jointly, the top ten make up roughly 18% of the sample. The sample's time point label, decoded: newly diagnosed GD, antithyroid drugs for less than 3 months. For both TCR sequencing and RNA sequencing, RNA was extracted from PBMCs using TRIzol.

The same specimen was also included in a second study, on T cells in Graves' hyperthyroidism and ophthalmopathy.

The material sequenced was peripheral blood mononuclear cells (PBMCs), taken at new diagnosis, from a patient treated with antithyroid drugs. These receptors were taken from a woman in her 30s with Graves disease. Donor details come from another sample of the same person, matched by shared clones.

This clonotype was counted many times. The V call is TRBV20-1, the J call TRBJ1-2; D is uncertain. Germline CDR1 is DFQATT and CDR2 is SNEGSKA (reference sequence). The V end was cut by 6 bases, the J end by 8 bases, with 16 bases between. CDR3 size: 12 residues. The CDR3 DNA reads as TGCAGTGCCGCCCAGGCCCCGGGGGGCTACACCTTC. As protein: CSAAQAPGGYTF.

Many counts were recorded for this clonotype. The CDR3 coding sequence is TGCGCCAGCAGCGCTGTCGGACAGGGGGTTCCCTTCAGCTCCTACAATGAGCAGTTCTTC. This encodes CASSAVGQGVPFSSYNEQFF. V and J are TRBV5-1 and TRBJ2-1; 10 bases are a match to TRBD1. V lost 4 bases, J lost 0 bases, and 16 bases stayed unmatched. Germline lookup yields CDR1 SGHRS and CDR2 YFSETQ. CDR3 length equals 20 residues.

This clonotype was detected ten times or more. The J gene is TRBJ1-1, the V gene TRBV11-1; perhaps TRBD1 as D (5 bases). CDR1 is SGHAT and CDR2 is FQDESV in the germline V gene (reference sequence). Trimming took off 3 bases at V and 2 bases at J, with 10 bases between the two ends. There are 14 residues in the CDR3. CDR3 protein: CASSLRQSNTEAFF. The CDR3 DNA follows: TGTGCCAGCAGCTTGCGACAGAGCAACACTGAAGCTTTCTTT. The whole variable domain, remainder taken from reference TRBV11-1 and TRBJ1-1, is EAEVAQSPRYKITEKSQAVAFWCDPISGHATLYWYRQILGQGPELLVQFQDESVVDDSQLPKDRFSAERLKGVDSTLKIQPAELGDSAMYLCASSLRQSNTEAFFGQGTRLTVV.

Points on this clonotype: The junction differs from germline at one of its ends, possibly a read error. The chain has TRBV7-8 and TRBJ2-1; the D gene is possibly TRBD1 (7 bases). The CDR3 runs 15 residues. Germline V lookup: CDR1 SGHVS, CDR2 FQNEAQ. The chain's CDR3 is CTSSFDRAGHNEQFF. The CDR3 DNA follows: TGTACCAGCAGCTTCGACAGGGCGGGACACAATGAGCAGTTCTTC.

This clonotype was observed many times. This chain joins TRBV7-2 and TRBJ2-1; 8 nucleotides align to TRBD2. V trimming: 8 bases; J trimming: 6 bases; junction bases outside the gene matches: 9. The CDR3 runs 14 residues. Germline-derived CDR1 and CDR2 are SGHTA and FQGNSA. CDR3 nucleotides: TGTGCCAGCCGGCGGGATAGCGGGACCAATGAGCAGTTCTTC. As protein: CASRRDSGTNEQFF.

This clonotype came up a few times. This rearrangement joins TRBV9 to TRBJ2-3; D not resolved. The CDR3 extends over 15 amino acids. Germline V gene sequence: CDR1 SGDLS, CDR2 YYNGEE. Trimming removed 0 bases at V and 0 bases at J, with 8 bases between. Here the CDR3 reads CASSVDPSSTDTQYF. CDR3 nucleotide sequence: TGTGCCAGCAGCGTAGATCCGTCTAGCACAGATACGCAGTATTTT.

There are a few counts of this clonotype. The chain couples TRBV4-1 to TRBJ2-1; no reliable D call. This CDR3 has 13 residues. Per germline, CDR1 MGHRA and CDR2 YSYEKL. Trimming left V 0 bases short and J 5 bases short, with 5 bases between. CDR3 coding DNA: TGCGCCAGCAGCCAAGAATTGAACAATGAGCAGTTCTTC. Translating gives CASSQELNNEQFF.

The chain employs TRBV19 and TRBJ2-3, with 8 positions matching TRBD2. The CDR3 spans 17 residues. J lost 1 base, V lost 8 bases, and 14 bases had no gene match. Germline CDR1 and CDR2: LNHDA and SQIVND (reference sequence). CDR3 nucleotides: TGTGCCAGTTCATCCGGGACTAGGCCCTCCCGCACAGATACGCAGTATTTT. Protein product: CASSSGTRPSRTDTQYF.

V usage is TRBV18 and J usage is TRBJ1-3; D is uncertain. CDR3 length: 16 amino acids. Trimming cost V 4 bases and J 0 bases, with 13 bases left between them. Germline V CDR1 and CDR2: KGHSH, LQKENI. The CDR3 DNA follows: TGTGCCAGCTCACAGGAACCACTTATCTCTGGAAACACCATATATTTT. Residues: CASSQEPLISGNTIYF.

This clonotype was counted between two and nine times. The J gene is TRBJ2-7, the V gene TRBV19; 14 nucleotides line up with TRBD2. With V trimmed by 6 bases and J by 4 bases, 5 bases remained unmatched. CDR1 is LNHDA, CDR2 SQIVND, per germline (reference sequence). The CDR3 covers 15 residues. DNA for the CDR3: TGTGCCAGTAGCCCGACTAGCGGGAGGGGATACGAGCAGTACTTC. Translation gives CASSPTSGRGYEQYF.

This clonotype turned up a few times. The CDR3 is CASSSTGTRAGELFF. The CDR3 DNA follows: TGTGCCAGCAGCTCGACAGGGACGAGGGCCGGGGAGCTGTTTTTT. The chain joins TRBV7-3 to TRBJ2-2, with 7 positions matching TRBD1. Germline V CDR1 and CDR2: SGHTA, FQGTGA. The CDR3 contains 15 residues. V dropped 4 bases and J dropped 6; count of bases not matched to a gene: 8. Looking up the rest from reference TRBV7-3 and TRBJ2-2 gives the full variable domain: GAGVSQTPSNKVTEKGKYVELRCDPISGHTALYWYRQSLGQGPEFLIYFQGTGAADDSGLPNDRFFAVRPEGSVSTLKIQRTERGDSAVYLCASSSTGTRAGELFFGEGSRLTVL.

This clonotype was seen repeatedly, ten times or more. At one boundary the junction diverges from the germline segment, which might be a read error. The rearrangement links TRBV28 to TRBJ2-7; D unclear. This CDR3 region has 13 residues. From germline, CDR1 is MDHEN and CDR2 SYDVKM. The CDR3 spells CASSLWVGLPRNF. CDR3 bases: TGTGCCAGCAGTTTATGGGTAGGGCTCCCTAGAAACTTC.

The V and J genes are TRBV14 and TRBJ2-1; D gene uncertain. Germline CDR1 and CDR2: SGHDN and FVKESK. The CDR3 runs to 16 residues. Trimming cost V 0 bases and J 6 bases, with 15 bases left between them. CDR3 sequence: CASSQDLGRVSNEQFF. Written as DNA, the CDR3 is TGTGCCAGCAGCCAAGATCTCGGCCGAGTATCCAATGAGCAGTTCTTC.

This clonotype has more than one count but fewer than ten. The chain joins TRBV6-1 to TRBJ2-3; no clear D gene. The ends were cut back, 7 bases at V and 1 base at J, with 6 bases in the middle. Germline lookup yields CDR1 MNHNS and CDR2 SASEGT. This CDR3 is built from 12 residues. Here the CDR3 reads CASKERTDTQYF. In DNA form, the CDR3 reads TGTGCCAGCAAAGAACGCACAGATACGCAGTATTTT.

This clonotype was observed many times. The J gene is TRBJ2-1, the V gene TRBV20-1; 9 nucleotides match TRBD2. The junction had 14 bases not matched to a gene; V was cut back by 3 bases and J by 5 bases. CDR1 is DFQATT and CDR2 is SNEGSKA in the germline V gene (reference sequence). The CDR3 is 17 residues long. CDR3 in amino acids: CSARPPGRGRADNEQFF. As DNA, the CDR3 is TGCAGTGCTAGGCCCCCGGGTCGCGGGAGGGCCGACAATGAGCAGTTCTTC.

The rearrangement joins TRBV5-1 to TRBJ2-1, with 9 bases matching TRBD2. With V trimmed by 0 bases and J by 8 bases, 6 bases remained unmatched. The CDR3 has 15 residues. Looked up from germline, CDR1 is SGHRS and CDR2 is YFSETQ. In DNA, the CDR3 is TGCGCCAGCAGCTTGGGTGGCGGGAGGGACGATGAGCAGTTCTTC. Translation: CASSLGGGRDDEQFF. The entire variable domain, with the rest obtained from reference TRBV5-1 and TRBJ2-1, is as follows: KAGVTQTPRYLIKTRGQQVTLSCSPISGHRSVSWYQQTPGQGLQFLFEYFSETQRNKGNFPGRFSGRQFSNSRSEMNVSTLELGDSALYLCASSLGGGRDDEQFFGPGTRLTVL.

This sequence joins TRBV6-1 and TRBJ1-2, with 8 bases identical to TRBD1. With V trimmed by 5 bases and J by 8 bases, 7 bases remained unmatched. The CDR3 is made up of 13 amino acids. Germline V gene lookup returns CDR1 MNHNS and CDR2 SASEGT. CDR3 protein: CASSLNRGKGYTF. CDR3 DNA sequence: TGTGCCAGCAGTCTAAACAGGGGGAAGGGCTACACCTTC.